This TCR beta chain was found in a study of control samples from healthy donors and cancer patients. Only in-frame clones appear in the TCRdb table, and some are missing; sequencing was by immunoSEQ multiplex PCR. The sample yields around 170,000 clones, approximately 86% seen once. CDR1 is MGHRA and CDR2 is YSYEKL in the germline V gene. CDR3 length: 16 residues. With 2 bases clipped from V and 2 bases from J, the junction kept 6 bases outside the gene matches. The chain couples TRBV4-1 to TRBJ2-4; 7 nucleotides match TRBD1. The source material was blood. This TCR came from a woman in her twenties or thirties in good health. CDR3 bases: TGCGCCAGCAGCCAACCCATACAGGGGACCAAAAACATTCAGTACTTC. Protein sequence: CASSQPIQGTKNIQYF.